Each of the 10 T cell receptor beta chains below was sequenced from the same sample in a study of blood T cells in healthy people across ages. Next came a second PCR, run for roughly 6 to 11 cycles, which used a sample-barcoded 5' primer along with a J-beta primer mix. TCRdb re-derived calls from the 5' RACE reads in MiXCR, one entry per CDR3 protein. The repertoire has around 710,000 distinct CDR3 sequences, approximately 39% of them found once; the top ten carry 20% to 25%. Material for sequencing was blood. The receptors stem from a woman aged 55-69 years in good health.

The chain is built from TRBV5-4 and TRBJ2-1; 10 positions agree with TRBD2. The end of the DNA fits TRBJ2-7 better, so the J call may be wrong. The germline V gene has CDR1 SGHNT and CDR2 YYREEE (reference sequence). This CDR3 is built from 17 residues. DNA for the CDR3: TGTGCCAGCAGCTTGGTAGCGGGGGGTAGCTCCTACAATGAGCAGTACTTC. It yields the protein CASSLVAGGSSYNEQYF.

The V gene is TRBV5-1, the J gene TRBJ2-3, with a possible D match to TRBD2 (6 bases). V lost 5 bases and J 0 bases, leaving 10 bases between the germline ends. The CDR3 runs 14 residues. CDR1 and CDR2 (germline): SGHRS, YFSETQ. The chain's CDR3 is CASSGGMSTDTQYF. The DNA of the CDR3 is TGCGCCAGCAGTGGGGGGATGAGCACAGATACGCAGTATTTT.

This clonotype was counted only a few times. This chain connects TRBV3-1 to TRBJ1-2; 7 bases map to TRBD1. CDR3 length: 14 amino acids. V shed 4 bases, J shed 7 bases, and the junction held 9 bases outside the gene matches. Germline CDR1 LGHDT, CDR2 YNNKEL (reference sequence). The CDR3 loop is CASSPRQGGSGYTF. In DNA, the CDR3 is TGTGCCAGCAGCCCCCGACAGGGAGGGAGTGGCTACACCTTC.

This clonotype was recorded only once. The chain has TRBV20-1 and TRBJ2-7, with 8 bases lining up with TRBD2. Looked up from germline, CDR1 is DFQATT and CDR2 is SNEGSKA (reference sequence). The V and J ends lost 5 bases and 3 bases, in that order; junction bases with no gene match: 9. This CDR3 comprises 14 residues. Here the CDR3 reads CSARLPSGSYEQYF. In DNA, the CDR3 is TGCAGTGCTCGACTTCCAAGCGGGAGCTACGAGCAGTACTTC.

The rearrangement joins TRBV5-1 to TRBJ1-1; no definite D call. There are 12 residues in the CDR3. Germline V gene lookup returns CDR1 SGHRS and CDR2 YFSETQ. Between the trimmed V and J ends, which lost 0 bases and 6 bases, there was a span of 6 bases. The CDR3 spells CASSLGSSEAFF. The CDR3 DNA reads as TGCGCCAGCAGCTTGGGTAGCTCTGAAGCTTTCTTT.

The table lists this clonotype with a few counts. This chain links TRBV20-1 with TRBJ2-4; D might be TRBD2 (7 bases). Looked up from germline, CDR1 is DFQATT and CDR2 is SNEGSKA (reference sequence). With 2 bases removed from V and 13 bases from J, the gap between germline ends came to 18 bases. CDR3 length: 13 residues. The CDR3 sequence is CSARTGRDNEQYF. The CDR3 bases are TGCAGTGCTAGAACAGGGAGGGACAATGAGCAGTACTTC.

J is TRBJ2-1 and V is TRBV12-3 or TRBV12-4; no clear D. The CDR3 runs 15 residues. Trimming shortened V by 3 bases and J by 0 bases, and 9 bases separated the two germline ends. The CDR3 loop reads CASSFDPSSYNEQFF. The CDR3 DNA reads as TGTGCCAGCAGTTTTGATCCCAGCTCCTACAATGAGCAGTTCTTC.

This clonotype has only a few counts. The CDR3 coding sequence is TGCAGTGCTAGAGCGGACAGGGATATAGCGAATTCACCCCTCCACTTT. Translated: CSARADRDIANSPLHF. The J gene is TRBJ1-6, the V gene TRBV20-1, with TRBD1 matching over 8 bases. V trimming: 1 base; J trimming: 7 bases; junction bases outside the gene matches: 9. The CDR3 loop spans 16 amino acids. Germline V CDR1 and CDR2: DFQATT, SNEGSKA (reference sequence).

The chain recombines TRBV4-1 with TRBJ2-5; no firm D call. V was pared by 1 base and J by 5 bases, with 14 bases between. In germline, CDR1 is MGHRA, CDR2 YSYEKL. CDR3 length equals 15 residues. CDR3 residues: CASSQGGGVRETQYF. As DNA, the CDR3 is TGCGCCAGCAGCCAAGGTGGTGGGGTTCGGGAGACCCAGTACTTC.

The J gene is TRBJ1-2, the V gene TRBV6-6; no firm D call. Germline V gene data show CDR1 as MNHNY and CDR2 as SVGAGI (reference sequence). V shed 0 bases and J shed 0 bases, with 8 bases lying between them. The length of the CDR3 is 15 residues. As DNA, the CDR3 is TGTGCCAGCAGTTACTCCCTCATATCTAACTATGGCTACACCTTC. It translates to CASSYSLISNYGYTF.